This T cell receptor (beta chain) emerged from a study of blood T cell repertoires in COVID-19 (dated by TCRdb to about 2020). Some background on the complete study: Samples from collaborators originated in the United States, Italy and Spain and spanned both the acute and convalescent phases of COVID-19. Samples came from the ongoing ImmuneRACE study (first 160 participants) plus 1,254 subjects from 6 global collaborators. The repertoires were released in a freely available public database intended as a resource for research on the immune response to SARS-CoV-2. The sample metadata nearly always contained a de-identified subject ID, COVID-19 status, age in years and sex. HLA class I and class II types, where available, came from metadata supplied by the sample provider rather than from assay-based typing. The material from the prospective study consisted of cDNA or gDNA derived from T cells, B-cell-depleted T cells, or PBMCs. The dataset comprised deeply sampled blood TCRbeta repertoires from subjects exposed to, actively infected with, or recovered from COVID-19.

TCRbeta CDR3 regions were amplified from genomic DNA using the immunoSEQ Assay, a bias-controlled multiplex PCR. On the authors' methods: Within the assay, amplification of reference gene primers was used to estimate how many nucleated cells each sample contained. To quantify the absolute abundance of each unique TCRbeta CDR3 rearrangement, sequence reads were collapsed and filtered. For each sample, productive Simpson clonality was calculated as the square root of Simpson's diversity index across productive rearrangements. TCRdb re-hosts the immuneACCESS table, in-frame sequences only. Its copies lack some clones; in the studies checked, an unresolved V gene accounts for under half of them, and the cause for the rest is not known. Clone size and the V and J calls come from that table; the DNA yielded D and trimming. The table for this sample lists 100,000 to 150,000 clones; around 82% of them were counted only once. Of the sample, roughly an eighth falls within the top ten clones.

On this clone itself: Its antigen target is currently unknown. No base-level quality is on record; no much larger clone is a single base apart.

Summary of the overall study and its limitations: How much clinical and demographic metadata was included differed by source and by participant, and the metadata was provided uncurated.

A second Seattle source provided samples from volunteer blood donors who had recovered from COVID-19. Each collaborating institution followed its own protocols to collect whole blood in K2EDTA tubes. For TCRbeta analysis, collaborators shipped samples in one of three forms: frozen whole blood, isolated PBMCs, or DNA extracted from either of those sample types. The material sequenced was peripheral blood. This TCR derives from a woman in her twenties or thirties who had recovered from COVID-19.

The DNA reads TGTGCCAGCAGCCCCGACAGGGACGAGCAGTACTTC. Translation gives CASSPDRDEQYF. In this chain, TRBV11-1 is recombined with TRBJ2-7, with 7 middle bases fitting TRBD1. The CDR3 numbers 12 residues from cysteine through phenylalanine. The entry retains the CDR3 DNA only, 36 bases that are in frame from base 1. CDR1 and CDR2 were assigned from the germline V gene (reference sequence) as SGHAT and FQDESV. Trimming accounts for 5 bases at V and 5 bases at J, while the number of junction bases matched to no gene is 3.